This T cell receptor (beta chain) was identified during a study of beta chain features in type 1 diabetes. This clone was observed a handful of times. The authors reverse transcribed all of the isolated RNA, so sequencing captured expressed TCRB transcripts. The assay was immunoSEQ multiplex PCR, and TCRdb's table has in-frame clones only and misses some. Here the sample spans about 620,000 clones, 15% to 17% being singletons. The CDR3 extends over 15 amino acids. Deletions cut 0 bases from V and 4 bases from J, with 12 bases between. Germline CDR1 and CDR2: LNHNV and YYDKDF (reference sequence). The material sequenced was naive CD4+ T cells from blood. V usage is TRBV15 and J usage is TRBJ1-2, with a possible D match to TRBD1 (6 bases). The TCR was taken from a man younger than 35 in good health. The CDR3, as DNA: TGTGCCACCAGCAGAGAACTCGGGGGCGCCTATGGCTACACCTTC. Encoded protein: CATSRELGGAYGYTF.